Here is one T cell receptor beta chain with its context. Antigen specificity is unknown. Clones were sequenced by immunoSEQ multiplex PCR, and TCRdb holds only the in-frame ones, with some missing. The table records roughly 10,000 clones, 81% of them present only once. These data are taken from a study of follicular helper T cells after annual influenza vaccination. General observations from the study: For non-cTfh compartments, undersampling could not be ruled out.

The time point is: 2014-2015 season, pre-vaccination. Adults received seasonal inactivated influenza vaccine, with sorted blood CD4 subsets sequenced before and after. Donors with HIV/AIDS, active malignancy, immunomodulators or active illness were excluded. Between about 40 and 110 mL of blood was drawn per time point. The source of this sequence is an adult who received the influenza vaccine. The sequencing used CXCR5- memory CD4+ T cells sorted from blood, collected on the day of influenza vaccination.

The CDR3 is CASRGTGVAYEQYF. The DNA for the CDR3 is TGTGCCAGCAGGGGGACAGGGGTCGCCTACGAGCAGTACTTC. The chain carries TRBV2 and TRBJ2-7, with 10 bases lining up with TRBD1. The CDR3 runs to 14 residues. V gave up 6 bases and J gave up 2 bases; unmatched junction bases: 4. CDR1 is SNHLY and CDR2 is FYNNEI in the germline V gene.